The 29 T cell receptor beta chains presented below share a single source sample, sequenced in a study of T cells in Graves' hyperthyroidism and ophthalmopathy. Amplification of TCR beta CDR3 regions used RNA as the template. HTBI primers were used for first-round RT-PCR of the TCR CDR3. TCRdb independently ran MiXCR on the multiplex PCR reads; one entry per CDR3 protein. The sample records 300,000 to 500,000 distinct CDR3 sequences, more than 12% being singletons. The specimen was blood. The origin of the receptors is a man aged 45-60 years with Graves' ophthalmopathy.

Worth noting for this clonotype: A clone one base away is much larger, so this may be a read error. V and J are TRBV2 and TRBJ1-1; perhaps TRBD1 as D (5 bases). CDR1 is SNHLY, CDR2 FYNNEI, per germline. This CDR3 spans 14 amino acids. The CDR3 loop reads CAGSGGTALTPAFF. CDR3 coding DNA: TGTGCCGGCAGCGGGGGGACTGCCCTTACCCCGGCTTTCTTT.

This clonotype has a count of ten or more. The chain combines TRBV2 with TRBJ1-6, with unresolved D. Germline values: CDR1 SNHLY, CDR2 FYNNEI. Between the trimmed V and J ends, which lost 8 bases and 7 bases, there was a span of 12 bases. This CDR3 is built from 13 residues. DNA of the CDR3: TGTGCCAGCCGTTGGAATGAAAATTCACCCCTCCACTTT. It specifies CASRWNENSPLHF.

This clonotype appeared a single time. The V and J genes are TRBV5-1 and TRBJ2-1; 16 nucleotides line up with TRBD2. V was pared by 4 bases and J by 8 bases, with 12 bases of the junction left unmatched. The length of the CDR3 is 18 residues. Germline CDR1 is SGHRS and CDR2 is YFSETQ. The CDR3 DNA is TGCGCCAGCAGCCCAGGGACTAGCGGGAGGGCCCGGGTTGATGAGCAGTTCTTC. This gives the protein CASSPGTSGRARVDEQFF. Complete variable domain (other parts from reference TRBV5-1 and TRBJ2-1): KAGVTQTPRYLIKTRGQQVTLSCSPISGHRSVSWYQQTPGQGLQFLFEYFSETQRNKGNFPGRFSGRQFSNSRSEMNVSTLELGDSALYLCASSPGTSGRARVDEQFFGPGTRLTVL.

The rearrangement links TRBV6-1 to TRBJ1-5; tentative D call: TRBD1 (5 bases). Trimming stripped 5 bases from V and 7 bases from J, with 12 bases between. The CDR3 runs 13 residues. The germline V gene encodes CDR1 MNHNS and CDR2 SASEGT. The CDR3 nucleotides read TGTGCCAGCAGTCGGACACGTGGGCAGCCCCAGCATTTT. Its protein is CASSRTRGQPQHF.

This clonotype was recorded once. The V call is TRBV6-2 or TRBV6-3, the J call TRBJ2-1; 11 bases map to TRBD1. The CDR3 totals 17 residues. Trimming removed 6 bases from V and 6 bases from J; junction bases left unmatched: 13. Germline V gene data show CDR1 as MNHEY and CDR2 as SVGEGT. This CDR3 is CASRADRGPIIGNEQFF. The CDR3 DNA is TGTGCCAGCAGAGCGGACAGGGGGCCTATAATCGGCAATGAGCAGTTCTTC.

This clonotype was seen ten or more times. This chain uses TRBV7-9 with TRBJ2-2; D not resolved. The germline V gene encodes CDR1 SEHNR and CDR2 FQNEAQ (reference sequence). The CDR3 extends over 14 amino acids. Trimming cost V 1 base and J 1 base, with 4 bases left between them. This CDR3 reads CASSLDLNTGELFF. CDR3 nucleotide sequence: TGTGCCAGCAGCTTAGACTTGAACACCGGGGAGCTGTTTTTT.

This clonotype was observed many times. The J gene is TRBJ2-5, the V gene TRBV3-1; D is perhaps TRBD2 (5 bases). This CDR3 region has 14 residues. The germline V and J ends were trimmed by 0 bases and 2 bases, with 7 bases remaining between them. CDR1 is LGHDT and CDR2 is YNNKEL in the germline V gene (reference sequence). The CDR3: CASSQDRGQETQYF. CDR3 nucleotides: TGTGCCAGCAGCCAAGATCGGGGACAAGAGACCCAGTACTTC.

The V gene is TRBV19, the J gene TRBJ2-1; 7 bases fit TRBD1. CDR1 and CDR2 from the germline V gene are LNHDA and SQIVND (reference sequence). The CDR3 consists of 15 residues. V gave up 3 bases and J gave up 10 bases; unmatched junction bases: 12. The CDR3 protein is CASSIEDRMFGEQFF. DNA of the CDR3: TGTGCCAGTAGTATTGAGGACAGGATGTTTGGGGAGCAGTTCTTC.

This chain uses TRBV15 with TRBJ2-5; D not resolved. V lost 3 bases and J lost 3, with 8 bases in between. The CDR3 contains 13 residues. Looked up from germline, CDR1 is LNHNV and CDR2 is YYDKDF (reference sequence). The CDR3 here is CATSRAKEETQYF. The DNA of the CDR3 is TGTGCCACCAGCAGGGCTAAGGAAGAGACCCAGTACTTC.

In this sample, this clonotype turned up a few times. This chain uses TRBV4-1 with TRBJ1-2; the D gene is possibly TRBD1 (6 bases). V was shortened by 1 base and J by 1 base, with 16 bases between the two germline ends. The CDR3 totals 17 residues. Germline V lookup: CDR1 MGHRA, CDR2 YSYEKL. The CDR3 is CASSQGQGHLLNYGYTF. The CDR3 bases are TGCGCCAGCAGCCAAGGGCAGGGACACCTCCTTAACTATGGCTACACCTTC.

The chain couples TRBV29-1 to TRBJ2-5, with D maybe TRBD2 (6 bases). V gave up 6 bases and J gave up 7 bases, with 24 bases separating them. The CDR3 consists of 15 residues. Germline V gene lookup returns CDR1 SQVTM and CDR2 ANQGSEA. The CDR3 is CSVTSMRGAGLTQYF. Written as DNA, the CDR3 is TGCAGCGTGACTAGTATGAGGGGTGCCGGGTTGACCCAGTACTTC. The full variable domain, with the rest looked up from reference TRBV29-1 and TRBJ2-5, is SAVISQKPSRDICQRGTSLTIQCQVDSQVTMMFWYRQQPGQSLTLIATANQGSEATYESGFVIDKFPISRPNLTFSTLTVSNMSPEDSSIYLCSVTSMRGAGLTQYFGPGTRLLVL.

This clonotype was picked up many times. This chain links TRBV30 with TRBJ2-1; D remains ambiguous. This CDR3 comprises 11 residues. Germline V lookup: CDR1 GTSNPN, CDR2 SVGIG (reference sequence). Trimming took 4 bases from V and 9 from J, leaving 10 bases between them. CDR3 loop: CAWTPTGEQFF. The CDR3 bases are TGTGCCTGGACTCCCACCGGTGAGCAGTTCTTC.

This clonotype was counted ten times or more. V and J are TRBV2 and TRBJ2-3; D gene ambiguous. Deletions cut 7 bases from V and 7 bases from J, with 15 bases between. Germline CDR1 and CDR2: SNHLY and FYNNEI. This CDR3 spans 13 amino acids. CDR3 coding DNA: TGTGCCAGCACCCGGACCGAGGCTAATACGCAGTATTTT. The encoded protein is CASTRTEANTQYF.

The CDR3: CASSPGLAAGEQYF. CDR3 in DNA: TGCGCCAGCAGCCCGGGACTAGCGGCTGGCGAGCAGTACTTC. This sequence joins TRBV5-1 and TRBJ2-7; 11 bases align to TRBD2. CDR3 length: 14 amino acids. Germline values: CDR1 SGHRS, CDR2 YFSETQ. The V segment lost 4 bases and the J segment 6 bases; nucleotides outside the gene matches: 6.

This clonotype was detected ten times or more. The chain joins TRBV3-1 to TRBJ2-1; 9 nucleotides match TRBD1. The J segment lost 12 bases and the V segment lost 0 bases, leaving 15 bases of the junction unmatched. CDR3 length equals 17 residues. Germline loops: CDR1 LGHDT, CDR2 YNNKEL (reference sequence). CDR3 nucleotide sequence: TGTGCCAGCAGCCAAGAACGGCAAGGACAGGGGTCACGTGGGCAGTTCTTC. Translation: CASSQERQGQGSRGQFF.

This clonotype was detected many times. V usage is TRBV5-1 and J usage is TRBJ1-6; a possible D gene is TRBD1 (6 bases). V shed 0 bases and J shed 7 bases, with 8 bases lying between them. Looked up from germline, CDR1 is SGHRS and CDR2 is YFSETQ. This CDR3 has 14 residues. As DNA, the CDR3 is TGCGCCAGCAGCTTGGAACAGGGAAATTCACCCCTCCACTTT. It yields the protein CASSLEQGNSPLHF.

This clonotype was recorded at least ten times. The chain uses TRBV18 and TRBJ1-1, with D uncertain. This CDR3 region has 13 residues. Germline V CDR1 and CDR2: KGHSH, LQKENI. Trimming shortened V by 2 bases and J by 5 bases, and 9 bases separated the two germline ends. The CDR3 DNA reads TGTGCCAGCTCACCAGGGAGTCGAACTGAAGCTTTCTTT. Translated, it gives CASSPGSRTEAFF. Complete variable domain (other parts from reference TRBV18 and TRBJ1-1): NAGVMQNPRHLVRRRGQEARLRCSPMKGHSHVYWYRQLPEEGLKFMVYLQKENIIDESGMPKERFSAEFPKEGPSILRIQQVVRGDSAAYFCASSPGSRTEAFFGQGTRLTVV.

This clonotype was found many times. The chain has TRBV20-1 and TRBJ2-5; maybe TRBD2 (5 bases). The CDR3 is 14 amino acids. Germline CDR1 DFQATT, CDR2 SNEGSKA (reference sequence). Between the trimmed V and J ends, which lost 3 bases and 5 bases, there was a span of 16 bases. CDR3 amino acids: CSAREEWRRETQYF. DNA for the CDR3: TGCAGTGCTAGGGAAGAGTGGAGGCGTGAGACCCAGTACTTC.

This clonotype has just a few counts. The chain uses TRBV6-5 and TRBJ2-1, with D hard to call. The ends were cut back, 2 bases at V and 9 bases at J, with 14 bases in the middle. CDR1 and CDR2 from the germline V gene are MNHEY and SVGAGI. The CDR3 has 14 amino acids. The CDR3 reads CASSYLKVPSEQFF. The CDR3 region has the DNA TGTGCCAGCAGTTACCTGAAGGTCCCAAGTGAGCAGTTCTTC.

This clonotype was seen many times. V usage is TRBV7-9 and J usage is TRBJ1-5; D may be TRBD1 (5 bases). Trimming pared 4 bases from V and 6 bases from J, leaving 13 bases between. The length of the CDR3 is 14 residues. Germline V gene lookup returns CDR1 SEHNR and CDR2 FQNEAQ (reference sequence). CDR3 protein: CASSSAGRGQPQHF. The DNA for the CDR3 is TGTGCCAGCAGCTCAGCGGGGCGCGGTCAGCCCCAGCATTTT. Combining the CDR3 with reference TRBV7-9 and TRBJ1-5 gives the whole variable domain DTGVSQNPRHKITKRGQNVTFRCDPISEHNRLYWYRQTLGQGPEFLTYFQNEAQLEKSRLLSDRFSAERPKGSFSTLEIQRTEQGDSAMYLCASSSAGRGQPQHFGDGTRLSIL.

Ten or more counts support this clonotype. One junction end does not reproduce the germline sequence, and a read error may be involved. The chain has TRBV5-1 and TRBJ2-3, with D perhaps TRBD1 (6 bases). The germline gives CDR1 SGHRS, CDR2 YFSETQ. This CDR3 region has 15 residues. The DNA for the CDR3 is TGTGCCAGCAGCCTTACCGGGACAAGCACAGATACGCAGTATTTT. Protein product: CASSLTGTSTDTQYF.

This clonotype showed up many times. The genes are TRBV7-9 and TRBJ2-2; TRBD2 agrees at 10 bases. This CDR3 has 16 amino acids. V shed 4 bases and J 1 base; nucleotides not matched to a gene: 3. Germline CDR1 SEHNR, CDR2 FQNEAQ (reference sequence). The DNA of the CDR3 is TGTGCCAGCAGCTCTGCTAGCGGGAGGAACACCGGGGAGCTGTTTTTT. This sequence encodes CASSSASGRNTGELFF.

The table lists this clonotype with many counts. The chain uses TRBV5-1 and TRBJ2-7; D is unresolved. There are 12 residues in the CDR3. The V gene's germline CDR1 is SGHRS and CDR2 YFSETQ. Deletions cut 0 bases from V and 7 bases from J, with 8 bases between. The CDR3 nucleotides are TGCGCCAGCAGCTTGGGGTCGGCGGAGCAGTACTTC. It is translated as CASSLGSAEQYF.

This clonotype appeared a few times. V gene TRBV20-1 combines with J gene TRBJ2-6; D not certain. The CDR3 contains 15 residues. Germline-derived CDR1 and CDR2 are DFQATT and SNEGSKA (reference sequence). V lost 0 bases and J lost 2, with 8 bases in between. This chain's CDR3 is CSARDEGPGANVLTF. The CDR3 DNA sequence: TGCAGTGCTAGAGATGAAGGGCCTGGGGCCAACGTCCTGACTTTC.

The V and J genes are TRBV6-5 and TRBJ2-5; TRBD2 agrees at 13 bases. Germline CDR1 reads MNHEY; CDR2 reads SVGAGI. With V trimmed by 2 bases and J by 4 bases, 1 base remained unmatched. The CDR3 sequence is 15 residues long. The CDR3 reads CASSYGLAGVETQYF. In DNA form, the CDR3 reads TGTGCCAGCAGTTACGGACTAGCGGGGGTAGAGACCCAGTACTTC.

This chain uses TRBV6-1 with TRBJ1-1, with D perhaps matching TRBD1 (5 bases). Trimming took off 6 bases at V and 11 bases at J, with 13 bases between the two ends. The germline V gene has CDR1 MNHNS and CDR2 SASEGT. The CDR3 runs 11 residues. CDR3 DNA sequence: TGTGCCAGCAGCACCGGTAGGGGCGCTTTCTTT. It is translated as CASSTGRGAFF.

This clonotype was seen at least ten times. The V and J genes are TRBV20-1 and TRBJ2-1; 10 bases fit TRBD2. Germline V gene data show CDR1 as DFQATT and CDR2 as SNEGSKA (reference sequence). V shed 0 bases and J 0 bases; nucleotides not matched to a gene: 11. CDR3 length: 19 residues. In DNA, the CDR3 is TGCAGTGCTAGAGACGTAGCGGGAGGAAGACTGAGCTCCTACAATGAGCAGTTCTTC. It encodes CSARDVAGGRLSSYNEQFF.

This chain uses TRBV5-1 with TRBJ1-3; weak D call: TRBD1 (5 bases). The CDR3 sequence is 16 residues long. V was trimmed by 4 bases and J by 0 bases, leaving 14 bases between them. Germline V lookup: CDR1 SGHRS, CDR2 YFSETQ. DNA of the CDR3: TGCGCCAGCAGCCCGGAGGGAGGGGACTCTGGAAACACCATATATTTT. Encoded protein: CASSPEGGDSGNTIYF.

This clonotype was detected only a few times. The gene calls are TRBV5-1 and TRBJ2-5, with 10 bases identical to TRBD2. The trim removed 5 bases at V and 1 base at J, leaving 8 bases unmatched. The CDR3 has 16 residues. Germline values: CDR1 SGHRS, CDR2 YFSETQ. The CDR3 DNA reads as TGCGCCAGCAGGGGTCTAGCGGGAGATTCCCAAGAGACCCAGTACTTC. Its protein product is CASRGLAGDSQETQYF. The full variable domain, in which reference TRBV5-1 and TRBJ2-5 provide the parts outside the CDR3, is KAGVTQTPRYLIKTRGQQVTLSCSPISGHRSVSWYQQTPGQGLQFLFEYFSETQRNKGNFPGRFSGRQFSNSRSEMNVSTLELGDSALYLCASRGLAGDSQETQYFGPGTRLLVL.